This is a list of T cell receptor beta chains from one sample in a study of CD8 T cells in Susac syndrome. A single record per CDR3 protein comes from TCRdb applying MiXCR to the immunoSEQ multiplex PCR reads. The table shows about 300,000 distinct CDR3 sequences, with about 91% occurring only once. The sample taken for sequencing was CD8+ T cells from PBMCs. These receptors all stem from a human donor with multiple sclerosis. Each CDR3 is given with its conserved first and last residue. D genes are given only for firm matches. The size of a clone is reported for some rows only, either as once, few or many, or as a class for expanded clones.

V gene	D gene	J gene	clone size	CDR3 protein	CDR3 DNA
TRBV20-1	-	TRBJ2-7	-	CSAPTPGTDSYEQYF	TGCAGTGCTCCCACCCCCGGGACGGACTCCTACGAGCAGTACTTC
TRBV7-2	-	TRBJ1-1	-	CASSLRRTNTEAFF	TGTGCCAGCAGCTTACGCAGGACTAACACTGAAGCTTTCTTT
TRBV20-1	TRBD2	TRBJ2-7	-	CSARDQETSGHEQYF	TGCAGTGCTAGAGATCAAGAGACTAGCGGCCACGAGCAGTACTTC
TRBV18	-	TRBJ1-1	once	CASSPLPDRNTEAFF	TGTGCCAGCTCACCCCTACCGGACAGGAACACTGAAGCTTTCTTT
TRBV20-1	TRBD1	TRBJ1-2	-	CSARGTGTADGYTF	TGCAGTGCTAGAGGGACCGGGACAGCGGATGGCTACACCTTC
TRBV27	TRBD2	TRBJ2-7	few	CASSLRGAYEQYF	TGTGCCAGCAGTTTACGGGGGGCCTACGAGCAGTACTTC
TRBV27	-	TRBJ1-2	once	CASSLSNSPLVGGYTF	TGTGCCAGCAGTTTATCGAACAGCCCTCTAGTGGGCGGCTACACCTTC
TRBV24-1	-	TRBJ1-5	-	CATSASGAPNQPQHF	TGTGCCACCAGCGCGTCTGGGGCCCCCAATCAGCCCCAGCATTTT
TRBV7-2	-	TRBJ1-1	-	CASSSMTANTEAFF	TGTGCCAGCAGCTCAATGACAGCGAACACTGAAGCTTTCTTT
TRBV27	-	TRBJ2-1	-	CASSGLGQLNEQFF	TGTGCCAGCAGTGGGCTCGGGCAGCTCAATGAGCAGTTCTTC
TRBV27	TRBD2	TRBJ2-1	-	CASSLSWAGAGEQFF	TGTGCCAGCAGTTTATCGTGGGCGGGAGCCGGTGAGCAGTTCTTC
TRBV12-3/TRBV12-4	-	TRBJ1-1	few	CASSLGPSTEAFF	TGTGCCAGCAGTTTGGGCCCGAGCACTGAAGCTTTCTTT
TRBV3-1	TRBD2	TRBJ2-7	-	CASSLGTSAHYEQYF	TGTGCCAGCAGCCTTGGGACTAGCGCCCACTACGAGCAGTACTTC
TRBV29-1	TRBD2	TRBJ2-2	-	CSAEPGTSGTGELFF	TGCAGCGCCGAACCCGGGACTAGCGGTACCGGGGAGCTGTTTTTT
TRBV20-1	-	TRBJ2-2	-	CSARDIQGIVGGELFF	TGCAGTGCTAGAGATATCCAGGGGATAGTCGGCGGGGAGCTGTTTTTT
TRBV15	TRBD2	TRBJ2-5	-	CATSDPREGRETQYF	TGTGCCACCAGCGATCCGCGGGAGGGCCGGGAGACCCAGTACTTC
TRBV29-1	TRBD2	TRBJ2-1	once	CSTGLAGGENEQFF	TGCAGCACTGGACTAGCGGGAGGTGAGAATGAGCAGTTCTTC
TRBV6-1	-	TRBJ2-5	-	CASSEALQETQYF	TGTGCCAGCAGTGAAGCTCTCCAAGAGACCCAGTACTTC
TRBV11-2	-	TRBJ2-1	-	CASSSGAGTSSYNEQFF	TGTGCCAGCAGCTCCGGGGCGGGAACGAGCTCCTACAATGAGCAGTTCTTC
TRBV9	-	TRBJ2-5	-	CASSVAGAVQETQYF	TGTGCCAGCAGCGTAGCGGGAGCCGTCCAAGAGACCCAGTACTTC
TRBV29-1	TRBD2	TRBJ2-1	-	CSVEGTSGADNEQFF	TGCAGCGTTGAGGGGACTAGCGGGGCGGACAATGAGCAGTTCTTC
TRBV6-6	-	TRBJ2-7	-	CASSEARRVYEQYF	TGTGCCAGCAGTGAGGCTCGACGAGTGTACGAGCAGTACTTC
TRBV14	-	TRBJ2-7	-	CASSQSRATYEQYF	TGTGCCAGCAGCCAGAGCAGGGCTACCTACGAGCAGTACTTC
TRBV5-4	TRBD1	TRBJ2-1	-	CASSQPGQGADNEQFF	TGTGCCAGCAGCCAACCAGGACAGGGGGCGGACAATGAGCAGTTCTTC
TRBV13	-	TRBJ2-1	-	CASSYLGGNDYNEQFF	TGTGCCAGCAGCTACCTTGGGGGGAATGACTACAATGAGCAGTTCTTC
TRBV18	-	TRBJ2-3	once	CASSPAGANTDTQYF	TGTGCCAGCTCACCTGCGGGGGCTAACACAGATACGCAGTATTTT
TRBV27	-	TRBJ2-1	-	CASSLSAGERGNEQFF	TGTGCCAGCAGTTTATCGGCAGGGGAGAGGGGCAATGAGCAGTTCTTC
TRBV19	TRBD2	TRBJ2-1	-	CASSRGRAADYNEQFF	TGTGCCAGTAGTCGAGGGAGGGCCGCTGATTACAATGAGCAGTTCTTC
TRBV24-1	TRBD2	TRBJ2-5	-	CATSDGRTETQYF	TGTGCCACCAGTGACGGGAGGACGGAGACCCAGTACTTC
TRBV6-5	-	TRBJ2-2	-	CASRGGLTGELFF	TGTGCCAGCAGGGGTGGGCTCACCGGGGAGCTGTTTTTT
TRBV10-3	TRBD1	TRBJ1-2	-	CAISDPGGLDYGYTF	TGTGCCATCAGTGACCCAGGGGGTCTAGACTATGGCTACACCTTC
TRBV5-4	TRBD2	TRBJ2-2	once	CASVLRAGENTGELFF	TGTGCCAGCGTGCTTCGAGCGGGGGAGAACACCGGGGAGCTGTTTTTT
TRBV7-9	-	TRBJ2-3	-	CASSLARTGPRSDTQYF	TGTGCCAGCAGCTTAGCCCGGACTGGCCCAAGGTCAGATACGCAGTATTTT
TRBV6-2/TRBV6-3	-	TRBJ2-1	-	CASSYGRWEQFF	TGTGCCAGCAGTTACGGCCGATGGGAGCAGTTCTTC
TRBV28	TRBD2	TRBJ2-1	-	CASSTVRTSGRNEQFF	TGTGCCAGCAGTACGGTTAGGACTAGCGGGAGAAATGAGCAGTTCTTC
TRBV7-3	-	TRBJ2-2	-	CASSLGGGRYTGELFF	TGTGCCAGCAGCTTGGGCGGGGGCCGATACACCGGGGAGCTGTTTTTT
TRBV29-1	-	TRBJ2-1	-	CSEKEGFSYNEQFF	TGCAGCGAAAAGGAGGGGTTCTCCTACAATGAGCAGTTCTTC
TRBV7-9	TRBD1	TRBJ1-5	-	CASSLGKGQGQVTYQPQHF	TGTGCCAGCAGCTTAGGGAAGGGACAGGGGCAAGTTACCTATCAGCCCCAGCATTTT
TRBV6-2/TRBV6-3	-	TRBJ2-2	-	CASSYQFTGELFF	TGTGCCAGCAGTTATCAGTTCACCGGGGAGCTGTTTTTT
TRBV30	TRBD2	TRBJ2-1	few	CAWSVLAGGPNEQFF	TGTGCCTGGAGTGTATTAGCGGGAGGGCCGAATGAGCAGTTCTTC
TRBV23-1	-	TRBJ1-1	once	CASSHSRTLTEAFF	TGCGCCAGCAGTCACTCGAGGACCCTCACTGAAGCTTTCTTT
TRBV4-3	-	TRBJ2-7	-	CASSQAWGDTSYEQYF	TGCGCCAGCAGCCAAGCTTGGGGGGACACCTCCTACGAGCAGTACTTC
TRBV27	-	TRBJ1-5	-	CASSTSWGESNQPQHF	TGTGCCAGCAGTACATCCTGGGGGGAAAGCAATCAGCCCCAGCATTTT
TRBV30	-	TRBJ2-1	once	CAWKKLEQFF	TGTGCCTGGAAGAAACTTGAGCAGTTCTTC
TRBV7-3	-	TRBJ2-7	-	CASSQITMGYEQYF	TGTGCCAGCAGCCAAATCACGATGGGGTACGAGCAGTACTTC
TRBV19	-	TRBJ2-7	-	CASSPQGFYSYEQYF	TGTGCCAGTAGTCCACAGGGATTCTACTCCTACGAGCAGTACTTC
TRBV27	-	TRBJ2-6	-	CASSLGPGVLTF	TGTGCCAGCAGTTTGGGGCCTGGGGTCCTGACTTTC
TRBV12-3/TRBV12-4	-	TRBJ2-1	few	CASSFLGSGEQFF	TGTGCCAGCAGCTTCCTGGGTAGCGGAGAACAGTTCTTC
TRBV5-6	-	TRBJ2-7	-	CASSLLLGQSSYEQYF	TGTGCCAGCAGCTTGCTTTTGGGACAAAGCTCCTACGAGCAGTACTTC
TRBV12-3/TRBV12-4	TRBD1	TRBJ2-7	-	CASSPRDRGHYEQYF	TGTGCCAGCAGTCCCCGGGACAGGGGGCACTACGAGCAGTACTTC
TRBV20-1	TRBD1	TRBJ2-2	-	CSAETGGASTGELFF	TGCAGTGCCGAGACAGGGGGCGCGAGCACCGGGGAGCTGTTTTTT
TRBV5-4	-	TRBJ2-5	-	CASREQGYVETQYF	TGTGCCAGCAGAGAACAGGGTTACGTTGAGACCCAGTACTTC
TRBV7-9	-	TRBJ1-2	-	CASSPSSSEGYTF	TGTGCCAGCAGTCCCTCGTCCTCGGAGGGCTACACCTTC
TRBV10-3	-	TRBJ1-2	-	CAISESRGPNYGYTF	TGTGCCATCAGTGAGTCAAGAGGCCCTAACTATGGCTACACCTTC
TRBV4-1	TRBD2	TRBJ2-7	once	CASSLSGRAGEQYF	TGCGCCAGCAGCCTAAGCGGGAGGGCAGGCGAGCAGTACTTC